This T cell receptor beta chain stems from a study of tumor-infiltrating lymphocytes in primary liver carcinoma. Study in general: Patients, male and female, were 30 to 69 years old.

Synthesis of TCR beta cDNA was carried out from 500 ng total RNA with a constant-region primer. Sequencing libraries for TCR beta derived from three nested multiplex PCR rounds that used slightly modified ARM-PCR. It was with TRBV1-TRBV30 forward primers and a C-beta reverse primer that the first two PCR rounds were run, at around 11 cycles each. TCRdb analysed the multiplex PCR reads with MiXCR anew, one entry per CDR3 protein. The sample consists of roughly 32,000 distinct CDR3 sequences, 76% of them appearing once. CDR3 length: 15 residues. CDR1 SGHAT and CDR2 FQNNGV come from the germline V gene. Scientists recovered RNA and DNA together from roughly 21-30 mg of unsorted bulk tissue. Regarding this clonotype: One junction end does not reproduce the germline sequence, and a read error may be involved.

The genes are TRBV11-2 and TRBJ2-2; maybe TRBD2 (6 bases). The TCR originated in a man aged 35 to 55 with primary liver carcinoma and hepatitis B virus infection. The source material was liver tumor tissue from sampling region 5. Documented subset: tumor region T5, tumor centre. Here the CDR3 reads CPSSFPGSNTGGLFF. The CDR3 region has the DNA TGTCCCAGCAGCTTTCCGGGATCGAACACCGGGGGGCTGTTTTTT. Supplemented by reference TRBV11-2 and TRBJ2-2, the full variable domain reads EAGVAQSPRYKIIEKRQSVAFWCNPISGHATLYWYQQILGQGPKLLIQFQNNGVVDDSQLPKDRFSAERLKGVDSTLKIQPAKLEDSAVYLCPSSFPGSNTGGLFFGEGSRLTVL.